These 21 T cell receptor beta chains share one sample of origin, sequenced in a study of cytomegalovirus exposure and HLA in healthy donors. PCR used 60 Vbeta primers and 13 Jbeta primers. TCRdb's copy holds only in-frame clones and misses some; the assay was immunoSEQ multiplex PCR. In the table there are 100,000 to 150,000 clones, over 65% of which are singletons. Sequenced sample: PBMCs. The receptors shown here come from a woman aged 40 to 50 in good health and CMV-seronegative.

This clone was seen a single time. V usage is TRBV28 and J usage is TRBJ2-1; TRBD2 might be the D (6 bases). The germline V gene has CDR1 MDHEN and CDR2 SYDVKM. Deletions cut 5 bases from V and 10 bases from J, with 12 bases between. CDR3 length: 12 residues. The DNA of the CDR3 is TGTGCCAGCAGTCTCGGGGCGGGGGAGCAGTTCTTC. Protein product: CASSLGAGEQFF. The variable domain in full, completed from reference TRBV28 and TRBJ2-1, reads DVKVTQSSRYLVKRTGEKVFLECVQDMDHENMFWYRQDPGLGLRLIYFSYDVKMKEKGDIPEGYSVSREKKERFSLILESASTNQTSMYLCASSLGAGEQFFGPGTRLTVL.

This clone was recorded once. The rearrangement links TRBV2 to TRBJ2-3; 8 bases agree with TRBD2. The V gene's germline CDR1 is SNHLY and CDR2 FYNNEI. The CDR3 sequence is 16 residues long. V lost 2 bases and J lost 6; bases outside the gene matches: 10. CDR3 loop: CASSERSGRSADTQYF. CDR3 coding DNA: TGTGCCAGCAGTGAACGGAGCGGGAGAAGTGCGGATACGCAGTATTTT.

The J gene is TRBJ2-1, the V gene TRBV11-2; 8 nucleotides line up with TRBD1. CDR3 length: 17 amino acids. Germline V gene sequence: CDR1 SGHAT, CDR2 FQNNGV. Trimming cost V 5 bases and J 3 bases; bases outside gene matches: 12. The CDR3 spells CASSGWAGTGDYNEQFF. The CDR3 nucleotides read TGTGCCAGCAGCGGTTGGGCCGGGACAGGCGACTACAATGAGCAGTTCTTC.

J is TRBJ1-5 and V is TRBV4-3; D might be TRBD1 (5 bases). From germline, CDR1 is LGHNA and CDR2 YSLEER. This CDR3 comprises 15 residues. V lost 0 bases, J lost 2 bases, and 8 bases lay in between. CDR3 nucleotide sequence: TGCGCCAGCAGCCAAGATCAGGGCCGCAATCAGCCCCAGCATTTT. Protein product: CASSQDQGRNQPQHF.

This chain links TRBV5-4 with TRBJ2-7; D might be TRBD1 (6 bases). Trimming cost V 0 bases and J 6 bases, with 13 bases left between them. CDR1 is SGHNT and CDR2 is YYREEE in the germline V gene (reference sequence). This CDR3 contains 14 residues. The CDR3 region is CASSLDGGGREQYF. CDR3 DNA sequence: TGTGCCAGCAGCTTGGATGGGGGCGGCCGCGAGCAGTACTTC.

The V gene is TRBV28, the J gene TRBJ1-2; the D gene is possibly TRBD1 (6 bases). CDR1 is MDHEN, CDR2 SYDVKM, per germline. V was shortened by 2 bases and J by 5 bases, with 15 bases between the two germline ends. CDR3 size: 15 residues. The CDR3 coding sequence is TGTGCCAGCAGTTTAGGACCGGGGACAACGTATGGCTACACCTTC. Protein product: CASSLGPGTTYGYTF.

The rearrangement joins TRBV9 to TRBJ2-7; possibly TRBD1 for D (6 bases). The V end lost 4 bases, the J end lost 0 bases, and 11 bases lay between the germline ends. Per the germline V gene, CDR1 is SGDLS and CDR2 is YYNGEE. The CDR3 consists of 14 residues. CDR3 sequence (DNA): TGTGCCAGCAGCCCCCGGGACACCTCCTACGAGCAGTACTTC. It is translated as CASSPRDTSYEQYF.

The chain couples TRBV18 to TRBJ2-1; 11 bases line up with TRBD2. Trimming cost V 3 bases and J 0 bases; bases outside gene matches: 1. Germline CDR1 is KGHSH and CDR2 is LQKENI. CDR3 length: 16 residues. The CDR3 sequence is CASSPGLAGSYNEQFF. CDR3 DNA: TGTGCCAGCTCACCCGGACTAGCGGGCTCCTACAATGAGCAGTTCTTC.

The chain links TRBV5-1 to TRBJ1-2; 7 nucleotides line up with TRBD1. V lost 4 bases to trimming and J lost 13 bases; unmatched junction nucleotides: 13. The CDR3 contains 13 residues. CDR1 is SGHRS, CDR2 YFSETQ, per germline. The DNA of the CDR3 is TGCGCCAGCAGCACAGGGGACAGCCAGTATCTCACCTTC. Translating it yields CASSTGDSQYLTF.

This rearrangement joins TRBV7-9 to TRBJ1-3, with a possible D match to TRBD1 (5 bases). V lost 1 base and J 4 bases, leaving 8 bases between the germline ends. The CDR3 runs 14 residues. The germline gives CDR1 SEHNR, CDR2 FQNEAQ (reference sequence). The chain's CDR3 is CASSLGGLGNTIYF. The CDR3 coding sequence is TGTGCCAGCAGCTTAGGGGGCCTGGGAAACACCATATATTTT.

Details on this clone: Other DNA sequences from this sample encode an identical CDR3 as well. CDR3 sequence (DNA): TGTGCCAGTAGTCCTCGGGGCACCGGGGAGCTGTTTTTT. Its protein is CASSPRGTGELFF. This chain links TRBV19 with TRBJ2-2, with D maybe TRBD2 (5 bases). CDR1 and CDR2 (germline): LNHDA, SQIVND (reference sequence). Trimming removed 5 bases at V and 4 bases at J, with 8 bases between. The CDR3 totals 13 residues.

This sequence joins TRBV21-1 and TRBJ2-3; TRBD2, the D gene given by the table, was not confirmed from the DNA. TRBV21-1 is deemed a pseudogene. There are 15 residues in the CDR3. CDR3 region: CASSKAGGGTDTQYF. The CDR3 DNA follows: TGTGCCAGCAGCAAAGCGGGAGGGGGCACAGATACGCAGTATTTT.

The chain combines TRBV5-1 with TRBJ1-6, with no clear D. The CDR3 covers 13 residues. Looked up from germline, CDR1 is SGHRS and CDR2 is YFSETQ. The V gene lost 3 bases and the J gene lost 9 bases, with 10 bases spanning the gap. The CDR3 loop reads CASSWSSPSPLHF. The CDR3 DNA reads TGCGCCAGCAGCTGGTCGAGCCCTTCACCCCTCCACTTT.

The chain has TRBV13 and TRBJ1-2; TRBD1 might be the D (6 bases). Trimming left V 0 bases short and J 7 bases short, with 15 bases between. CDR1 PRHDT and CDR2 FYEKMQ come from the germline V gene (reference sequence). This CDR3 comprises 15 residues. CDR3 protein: CASSLGQAGVRGYTF. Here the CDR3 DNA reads TGTGCCAGCAGCTTAGGCCAGGCAGGGGTTCGTGGCTACACCTTC.

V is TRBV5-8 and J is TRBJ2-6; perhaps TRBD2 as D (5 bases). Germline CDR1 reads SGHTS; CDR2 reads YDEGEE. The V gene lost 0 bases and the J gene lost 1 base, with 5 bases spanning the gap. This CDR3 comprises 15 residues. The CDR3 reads CASSLAGSGANVLTF. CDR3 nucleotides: TGTGCCAGCAGCTTGGCGGGGTCTGGGGCCAACGTCCTGACTTTC.

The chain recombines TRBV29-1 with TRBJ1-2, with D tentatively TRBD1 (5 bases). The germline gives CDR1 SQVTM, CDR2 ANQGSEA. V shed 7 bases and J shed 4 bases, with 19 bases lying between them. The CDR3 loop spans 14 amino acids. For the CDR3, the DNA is TGCAGCGCTTCCCTTGGGGCGGCGACCTATGGCTACACCTTC. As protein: CSASLGAATYGYTF.

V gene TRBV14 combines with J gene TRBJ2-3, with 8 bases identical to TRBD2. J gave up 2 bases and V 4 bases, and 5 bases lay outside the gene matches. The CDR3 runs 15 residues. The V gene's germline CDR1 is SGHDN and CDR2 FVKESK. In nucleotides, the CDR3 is TGTGCCAGCAGCCGAACTAGCGGATTCACAGATACGCAGTATTTT. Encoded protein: CASSRTSGFTDTQYF.

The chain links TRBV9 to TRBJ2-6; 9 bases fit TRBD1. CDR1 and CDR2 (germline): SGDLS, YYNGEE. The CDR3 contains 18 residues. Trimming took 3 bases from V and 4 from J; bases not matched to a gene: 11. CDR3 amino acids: CASSGRWGQGAGANVLTF. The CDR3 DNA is TGTGCCAGCAGCGGGCGTTGGGGACAGGGAGCCGGGGCCAACGTCCTGACTTTC.

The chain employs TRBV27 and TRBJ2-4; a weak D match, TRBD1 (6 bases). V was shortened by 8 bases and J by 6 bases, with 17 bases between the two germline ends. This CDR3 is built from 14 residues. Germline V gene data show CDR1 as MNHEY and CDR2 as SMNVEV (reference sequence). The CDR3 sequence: CASGEKGQPNIQYF. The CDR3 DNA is TGTGCCAGCGGGGAAAAGGGACAACCAAACATTCAGTACTTC.

The CDR3 DNA is TGTGCCACCAGTCCGCCCCGGGGGGGACACACTAGGGAGCTGTTTTTT. Translating gives CATSPPRGGHTRELFF. This chain uses TRBV15 with TRBJ2-2, with 8 bases matching TRBD2. V trimming: 6 bases; J trimming: 9 bases; junction bases outside the gene matches: 15. The CDR3 runs 16 residues. Germline loops: CDR1 LNHNV, CDR2 YYDKDF (reference sequence).

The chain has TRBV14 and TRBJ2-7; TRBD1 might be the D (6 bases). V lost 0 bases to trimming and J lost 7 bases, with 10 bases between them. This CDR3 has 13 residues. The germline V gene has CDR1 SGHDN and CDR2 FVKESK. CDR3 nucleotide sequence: TGTGCCAGCAGCCAAGAGGGGGCTCGGGAGCAGTACTTC. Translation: CASSQEGAREQYF.